The TCR beta chain under discussion was sequenced for a study of cytomegalovirus exposure and HLA in healthy donors. PCR was performed using 60 Vbeta and 13 Jbeta primers. Libraries were prepared by immunoSEQ multiplex PCR; TCRdb keeps only in-frame clonotypes and omits some of them. The sample shows approximately 140,000 clones, about 80% of them seen only once. The CDR3 contains 15 residues. The V gene end was trimmed by 5 bases and the J gene end by 4 bases; junction bases not matched to a gene: 6. Germline V gives CDR1 LNHDA, CDR2 SQIVND (reference sequence). J is TRBJ1-3 and V is TRBV19; 9 bases line up with TRBD1. The material sequenced was PBMCs. This TCR came from a male donor in good health and CMV-seropositive. CDR3 in DNA: TGTGCCAGTAGTTTTACAGGGGGCTTCGGAAACACCATATATTTT. Translation gives CASSFTGGFGNTIYF.